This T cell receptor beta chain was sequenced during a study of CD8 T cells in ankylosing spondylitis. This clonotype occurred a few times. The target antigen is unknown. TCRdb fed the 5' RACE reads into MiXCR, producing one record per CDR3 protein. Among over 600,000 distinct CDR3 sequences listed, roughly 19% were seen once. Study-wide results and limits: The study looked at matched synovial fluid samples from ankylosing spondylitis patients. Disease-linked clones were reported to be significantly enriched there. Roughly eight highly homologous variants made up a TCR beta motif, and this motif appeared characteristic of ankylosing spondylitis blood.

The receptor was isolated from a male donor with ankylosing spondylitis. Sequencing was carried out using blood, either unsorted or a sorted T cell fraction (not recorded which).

The CDR3 spells CATSRDYPWRTGGSYGYTF. In DNA form, the CDR3 reads TGTGCCACCAGCAGAGATTATCCGTGGCGGACAGGGGGCTCTTATGGCTACACCTTC. V and J are TRBV15 and TRBJ1-2; 11 nucleotides match TRBD1. The CDR3 has 19 residues. Germline-derived CDR1 and CDR2 are LNHNV and YYDKDF (reference sequence). The V and J ends lost 0 bases and 5 bases, in that order; junction bases with no gene match: 14.